The 27 T cell receptor beta chains below all came from one sample that was sequenced in a study of CD4 T cell repertoires in COVID-19. Libraries were prepared by immunoSEQ multiplex PCR; TCRdb keeps only in-frame clonotypes and omits some of them. This table holds over 75,000 clones, 83% found once. Sequencing was performed on CD4+ T cells from peripheral blood, taken after recovery from COVID-19. Receptors were obtained from a human donor who had COVID-19.

V usage is TRBV10-1 and J usage is TRBJ2-1, with D possibly being TRBD2 (5 bases). The CDR3 is 17 amino acids. Deletions cut 0 bases from V and 3 bases from J, with 15 bases between. From germline, CDR1 is WNHNN and CDR2 SYGVQD (reference sequence). CDR3 protein: CASSESPGAGRYNEQFF. Here the CDR3 DNA reads TGCGCCAGCAGTGAGTCACCGGGTGCGGGTCGCTACAATGAGCAGTTCTTC.

The chain recombines TRBV11-2 with TRBJ2-5, with D uncertain. V lost 1 base to trimming and J lost 5 bases, with 5 bases between them. Germline CDR1 is SGHAT and CDR2 is FQNNGV. There are 12 residues in the CDR3. The CDR3 is CASSLVQETQYF. The DNA for the CDR3 is TGTGCCAGCAGCTTAGTGCAGGAGACCCAGTACTTC.

The chain uses TRBV5-8 and TRBJ2-7, with a tentative D call TRBD2 (5 bases). The CDR3 is 14 amino acids. V lost 0 bases and J 3 bases, leaving 10 bases between the germline ends. Germline-derived CDR1 and CDR2 are SGHTS and YDEGEE. CDR3 DNA: TGTGCCAGCAGCTTGGGGAGTGGACTCTACGAGCAGTACTTC. Its translation: CASSLGSGLYEQYF. The full variable domain, with the rest looked up from reference TRBV5-8 and TRBJ2-7, is EAGVTQSPTHLIKTRGQQATLRCSPISGHTSVYWYQQALGLGLQFLLWYDEGEERNRGNFPPRFSGRQFPNYSSELNVNALELEDSALYLCASSLGSGLYEQYFGPGTRLTVT.

The chain recombines TRBV6-5 with TRBJ2-1, with D perhaps TRBD2 (6 bases). V was shortened by 6 bases and J by 7 bases, with 10 bases between the two germline ends. This CDR3 has 12 amino acids. CDR1 and CDR2 from the germline V gene are MNHEY and SVGAGI. CDR3 bases: TGTGCCAGCAGCGGGCGGGGTAATGAGCAGTTCTTC. Protein: CASSGRGNEQFF.

This rearrangement joins TRBV19 to TRBJ1-2; 8 nucleotides align to TRBD1. Germline CDR1 is LNHDA and CDR2 is SQIVND (reference sequence). CDR3 length: 15 residues. The junction had 4 bases not matched to a gene; V was cut back by 0 bases and J by 4 bases. CDR3 DNA sequence: TGTGCCAGTAGTATAGAATCCAGGGGGCCCTATGGCTACACCTTC. It translates to CASSIESRGPYGYTF.

A few counts support this clone. The V gene is TRBV28, the J gene TRBJ2-3; the match to TRBD2 covers 7 bases. The CDR3 contains 17 residues. The V gene end was trimmed by 3 bases and the J gene end by 3 bases; junction bases not matched to a gene: 12. Germline CDR1 reads MDHEN; CDR2 reads SYDVKM. The CDR3, as DNA: TGTGCCAGCAGTTTGGTAGGTGGGAGGGCCAGGACAGATACGCAGTATTTT. This codes for CASSLVGGRARTDTQYF. The whole variable domain, remainder taken from reference TRBV28 and TRBJ2-3, is DVKVTQSSRYLVKRTGEKVFLECVQDMDHENMFWYRQDPGLGLRLIYFSYDVKMKEKGDIPEGYSVSREKKERFSLILESASTNQTSMYLCASSLVGGRARTDTQYFGPGTRLTVL.

This rearrangement joins TRBV20-1 to TRBJ2-4, with 7 bases matching TRBD1. V was clipped by 3 bases and J by 7 bases; unmatched bases: 6. This CDR3 is 13 amino acids long. CDR1 and CDR2 (germline): DFQATT, SNEGSKA (reference sequence). The CDR3 DNA is TGCAGTGCTAGTCGGGACAGCTCTAACATTCAGTACTTC. It codes for CSASRDSSNIQYF.

The chain has TRBV19 and TRBJ2-5; unclear D gene. V was trimmed by 4 bases and J by 2 bases, leaving 11 bases between them. The length of the CDR3 is 14 residues. From germline, CDR1 is LNHDA and CDR2 SQIVND (reference sequence). Here the CDR3 reads CASSKGPAQETQYF. CDR3 nucleotide sequence: TGTGCCAGTAGTAAAGGTCCAGCTCAAGAGACCCAGTACTTC.

The V and J genes are TRBV9 and TRBJ2-2; a possible D gene is TRBD1 (5 bases). Trimming removed 4 bases at V and 4 bases at J, with 17 bases between. Germline V lookup: CDR1 SGDLS, CDR2 YYNGEE. The CDR3 loop spans 16 amino acids. The CDR3 is CASSPNPGIFTGELFF. The CDR3 DNA is TGTGCCAGCAGCCCAAACCCAGGGATATTCACCGGGGAGCTGTTTTTT.

The V and J genes are TRBV5-1 and TRBJ1-3; 7 bases fit TRBD1. Trimming took 4 bases from V and 7 from J; bases not matched to a gene: 2. The CDR3 extends over 12 amino acids. CDR1 and CDR2 (germline): SGHRS, YFSETQ. CDR3 amino acids: CASSRDSNTIYF. The CDR3 DNA reads as TGCGCCAGCAGCCGGGACAGCAACACCATATATTTT.

The V call is TRBV29-1, the J call TRBJ2-5, with D unclear. Germline CDR1 and CDR2: SQVTM and ANQGSEA. This CDR3 region has 12 residues. The V gene lost 6 bases and the J gene lost 1 base, with 9 bases spanning the gap. DNA of the CDR3: TGCAGCGTGGAACAGAGCCAAGAGACCCAGTACTTC. This translates into CSVEQSQETQYF.

This chain connects TRBV18 to TRBJ2-1; 8 bases are shared with TRBD1. Germline V gene sequence: CDR1 KGHSH, CDR2 LQKENI. The CDR3 extends over 15 amino acids. After removal of 4 bases from V and 5 bases from J, the junction contained 7 bases not matched to a gene. CDR3 region: CASSRGTGTHNEQFF. CDR3 bases: TGTGCCAGCTCACGGGGGACAGGAACCCACAATGAGCAGTTCTTC.

The chain links TRBV6-6 to TRBJ1-4; no reliable D call. The CDR3 totals 17 residues. In germline, CDR1 is MNHNY, CDR2 SVGAGI (reference sequence). With 5 bases removed from V and 5 bases from J, the gap between germline ends came to 21 bases. The CDR3 here is CASSLGVIRERNEKLFF. The CDR3 region has the DNA TGTGCCAGCAGTCTCGGGGTTATTAGGGAGAGAAATGAAAAACTGTTTTTT.

This clone was observed a handful of times. This chain uses TRBV6-6 with TRBJ1-1; D not certain. This CDR3 contains 13 residues. Germline assignment: CDR1 MNHNY and CDR2 SVGAGI (reference sequence). Trimming took off 3 bases at V and 0 bases at J, with 5 bases between the two ends. The CDR3 DNA reads TGTGCCAGCAGTTATGCGGTGAACACTGAAGCTTTCTTT. It codes for CASSYAVNTEAFF.

The chain joins TRBV28 to TRBJ1-5; maybe TRBD1 (5 bases). The germline V gene encodes CDR1 MDHEN and CDR2 SYDVKM. V dropped 5 bases and J dropped 3 bases, with 17 bases sitting between them. The length of the CDR3 is 16 residues. CDR3 DNA: TGTGCCAGCAGTCTCCCTAGGACAAGCATCAATCAGCCCCAGCATTTT. Translating gives CASSLPRTSINQPQHF.

The V call is TRBV19, the J call TRBJ2-7, with D perhaps matching TRBD1 (6 bases). Germline V gene data show CDR1 as LNHDA and CDR2 as SQIVND (reference sequence). Trimming removed 2 bases at V and 7 bases at J, with 15 bases between. This CDR3 is 14 amino acids long. The CDR3 protein is CASSIIGIQGEQYF. CDR3 nucleotides: TGTGCCAGTAGTATAATAGGGATTCAGGGGGAGCAGTACTTC.

This clone was seen once. This chain's CDR3 is CASSSRPSGGEQFF. CDR3 DNA sequence: TGTGCCAGCAGCTCACGACCCTCGGGGGGTGAGCAGTTCTTC. The chain links TRBV9 to TRBJ2-1, with 7 bases matching TRBD2. CDR3 length: 14 residues. Losses at the gene ends were 4 bases for V and 9 bases for J; bases not matched to a gene: 10. The V gene's germline CDR1 is SGDLS and CDR2 YYNGEE.

V usage is TRBV27 and J usage is TRBJ1-2; the D is unclear. Trimming stripped 6 bases from V and 7 bases from J, with 15 bases between. Germline V gives CDR1 MNHEY, CDR2 SMNVEV (reference sequence). The CDR3 is 13 amino acids. CDR3 loop: CASSPVGSLGYTF. The CDR3, as DNA: TGTGCCAGCAGCCCGGTGGGGTCCCTTGGCTACACCTTC.

The V gene is TRBV11-2, the J gene TRBJ2-3, with 11 bases identical to TRBD2. Germline V CDR1 and CDR2: SGHAT, FQNNGV. The CDR3 length is 15 residues. V lost 3 bases to trimming and J lost 6 bases; unmatched junction nucleotides: 5. CDR3 DNA sequence: TGTGCCAGCAGCTTTAGGACTAGCGGGTGGGATACGCAGTATTTT. Encoded protein: CASSFRTSGWDTQYF.

This clone was observed a single time. The chain is built from TRBV4-1 and TRBJ2-7; no firm D call. The CDR3 covers 11 residues. Trimming cost V 3 bases and J 3 bases, with 3 bases left between them. Germline CDR1 is MGHRA and CDR2 is YSYEKL. The CDR3 DNA follows: TGCGCCAGCAGCCACCACTACGAGCAGTACTTC. It specifies CASSHHYEQYF.

The chain carries TRBV13 and TRBJ2-3; D might be TRBD1 or TRBD2, each matching 5 bases. Trimming took off 0 bases at V and 3 bases at J, with 13 bases between the two ends. CDR3 length: 16 residues. The germline V gene encodes CDR1 PRHDT and CDR2 FYEKMQ (reference sequence). In nucleotides, the CDR3 is TGTGCCAGCAGCTTAGGAGCAGGGAGTGGGACAGATACGCAGTATTTT. It encodes CASSLGAGSGTDTQYF.

The gene calls are TRBV6-1 and TRBJ1-1; no clear D gene. Germline CDR1 MNHNS, CDR2 SASEGT. This CDR3 comprises 13 residues. Trimming removed 3 bases from V and 0 bases from J, with 5 bases in between. The CDR3 region is CASSEILNTEAFF. In DNA form, the CDR3 reads TGTGCCAGCAGTGAGATTTTGAACACTGAAGCTTTCTTT.

In this sample, this clone turned up a few times. J is TRBJ2-1 and V is TRBV18; 11 nucleotides align to TRBD2. V shed 4 bases and J 4 bases; nucleotides not matched to a gene: 3. Germline values: CDR1 KGHSH, CDR2 LQKENI. The CDR3 runs to 15 residues. The CDR3, as DNA: TGTGCCAGCTCACGCACTAGCGGGAGTTACAATGAGCAGTTCTTC. This sequence encodes CASSRTSGSYNEQFF.

This clone was seen a handful of times. V usage is TRBV6-1 and J usage is TRBJ2-4; TRBD2 is a possible D gene (6 bases). The CDR3 sequence is 18 residues long. Trimming cost V 0 bases and J 2 bases, with 17 bases left between them. Germline V CDR1 and CDR2: MNHNS, SASEGT. CDR3 in amino acids: CASSEALGLAHTKNIQYF. The CDR3 nucleotides read TGTGCCAGCAGTGAAGCGCTTGGGCTAGCGCATACCAAAAACATTCAGTACTTC.

The J gene is TRBJ2-7, the V gene TRBV28; the match to TRBD2 covers 13 bases. CDR1 and CDR2 from the germline V gene are MDHEN and SYDVKM. The CDR3 covers 15 residues. Unmatched junction bases numbered 6, after V lost 5 bases and J lost 5 bases. The CDR3 loop is CASSPPGLAGDEQYF. The CDR3 DNA is TGTGCCAGCAGTCCCCCCGGACTAGCGGGAGACGAGCAGTACTTC.

In its sample, this clone was seen once. The chain uses TRBV18 and TRBJ1-3; TRBD1 aligns across 9 bases. J gave up 2 bases and V 3 bases, and 8 bases lay outside the gene matches. Germline loops: CDR1 KGHSH, CDR2 LQKENI. CDR3 length equals 17 residues. CDR3 sequence: CASSPAGQGKTGNTIYF. For the CDR3, the DNA is TGTGCCAGCTCACCTGCTGGACAGGGGAAAACTGGAAACACCATATATTTT.

V usage is TRBV3-1 (or the pseudogene TRBV3-2) and J usage is TRBJ2-5; 9 bases agree with TRBD2. Germline trimming cut 4 bases from V and 5 bases from J; bases unmatched to any gene: 11. This CDR3 region has 16 residues. Germline V lookup: CDR1 LGHDT, CDR2 YNNKEL (reference sequence). The CDR3 nucleotides are TGTGCCAGCAGCCCATCGGCGGGGGGGGTAAGGGAGACCCAGTACTTC. It translates to CASSPSAGGVRETQYF.